This T cell receptor beta chain was captured by sequencing in a study of Ad26.COV2.S vaccination and SARS-CoV-2 variants. Study context: The trial was COV1001 and the donor's arm was Ad26.COV2.S. Ad26.COV2.S was injected intramuscularly once or twice, 56 days apart.

Measured with immunoSEQ multiplex PCR; TCRdb has only the in-frame clones, and not every one. The sample records 450,000 to 550,000 clones, about 89% being singletons. The treatment denotes: around 19 received Ad26.COV2.S at low or high dose, single or two shots; several received placebo; per-sample allocation not given. Samples were taken on day 63 after the first vaccine or placebo injection. An 18-55-year-old adult in Boston served as donor. This vaccine is an Ad26 vector that expresses the Wuhan-strain SARS-CoV-2 spike. The germline gives CDR1 SGHRS, CDR2 YFSETQ. V shed 4 bases and J shed 5 bases, with 10 bases lying between them. This CDR3 is built from 13 residues.

The sample here was peripheral blood, taken in a trial of Ad26.COV2.S vaccine versus placebo. This TCR was sampled from a person between 18 and 60 years old who received the Ad26.COV2.S COVID-19 vaccine or a placebo. V is TRBV5-1 and J is TRBJ2-1; tentatively, D is TRBD2 (5 bases). This CDR3 reads CASSPGLNNEQFF. CDR3 DNA sequence: TGCGCCAGCAGCCCCGGACTGAACAATGAGCAGTTCTTC.